This TCR beta chain was found in a study of T cell responses to AZD1222 COVID-19 vaccine. The study, taken as a whole, reports: The donor group comprised mostly white British people and more females; the analysis possibly underestimated clonal diversity. Spike-specific TCR breadth and depth went up after people got two AZD1222 doses. Regions 160-218 and 743-854 dominated among vaccine-associated CD4 TCRs spanning spike.

In regard to this clone: What it binds is not known.

This table comes from immunoSEQ multiplex PCR, and its TCRdb copy is limited to in-frame clones, with some not included. The sample records about 100,000 clones, approximately 90% being singletons. This sequence originates from an adult in good health. Here the sequenced sample was peripheral blood, taken on day 0 of AZD1222 vaccination.

CDR3 sequence reads: CASSLTAGGYEQYF. CDR3 DNA: TGCGCCAGCAGCCTCACGGCCGGGGGCTACGAGCAGTACTTC. The chain combines TRBV5-1 with TRBJ2-7; maybe TRBD2 (6 bases). V gave up 4 bases and J gave up 3 bases, with 14 bases separating them. This CDR3 comprises 14 residues. The germline V gene has CDR1 SGHRS and CDR2 YFSETQ.